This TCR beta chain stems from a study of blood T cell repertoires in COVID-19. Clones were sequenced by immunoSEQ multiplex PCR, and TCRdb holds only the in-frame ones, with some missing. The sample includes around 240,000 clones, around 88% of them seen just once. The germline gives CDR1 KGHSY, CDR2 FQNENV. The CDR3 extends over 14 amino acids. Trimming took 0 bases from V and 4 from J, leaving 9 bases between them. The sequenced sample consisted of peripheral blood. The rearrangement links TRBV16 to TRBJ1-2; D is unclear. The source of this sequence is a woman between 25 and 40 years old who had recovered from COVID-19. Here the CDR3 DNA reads TGTGCCAGCAGCCAATCTATCCAGATCTATGGCTACACCTTC. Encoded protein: CASSQSIQIYGYTF.